This T cell receptor (beta chain) was found in a study of blood T cell repertoires in COVID-19. The CDR3 runs 15 residues. The V and J ends lost 0 bases and 1 base respectively, with 10 bases between them. From germline, CDR1 is SGHRS and CDR2 YFSETQ. In assigning cohorts, the study relied on participant-reported clinical history. The repertoire was sequenced with immunoSEQ multiplex PCR; TCRdb's copy has only in-frame clones and lacks some. The data hold some 380,000 clones, with more than 70% observed a single time. The sequencing input was PBMCs or T cells enriched from blood (not recorded which). The clonotype was recovered from a man younger than 40 who had recovered from COVID-19. This chain uses TRBV5-1 with TRBJ2-5; the D is unclear. The CDR3 DNA is TGCGCCAGCAGCTTGGCTAACCCCCCCCAAGAGACCCAGTACTTC. It encodes CASSLANPPQETQYF.